The following is a TCR beta chain sequence with its context. Its antigen is unknown. This sample is part of a study of T cells in Graves' hyperthyroidism and ophthalmopathy. A patient was excluded if there was uncontrolled infection, other autoimmune disease, pregnancy or lactation. Diagnoses were made from clinical symptoms, serum measures (thyroxine and TRAb), thyroid ultrasound and orbital computed tomography. Authors of the study amplified TCR beta CDR3 regions from RNA transcripts. During a first-round RT-PCR of the TCR CDR3, the HTBI primer set was used. MiXCR was run by TCRdb on the multiplex PCR reads, yielding one entry per CDR3 protein. The table records 600,000 or so distinct CDR3 sequences, 35% to 55% of them present only once. Study findings and constraints: Progression to ophthalmopathy was predicted a median of roughly 6.6 months early. Most expanded thyroid clonotypes above 0.001 also appeared in blood.

The CDR3 runs 15 residues. Germline V gene sequence: CDR1 SGHRS, CDR2 YFSETQ. Trimming pared 4 bases from V and 0 bases from J, leaving 14 bases between. Material: peripheral blood or thyroid tissue (not recorded which). The chain employs TRBV5-1 and TRBJ2-7; D is tentatively TRBD1 or TRBD2 (5 bases each). The sequence was collected from a woman aged 18-29 years with Graves' hyperthyroidism. The CDR3 nucleotides are TGCGCCAGCAGCCTCCGGGGCGTTAGCTCCTACGAGCAGTACTTC. This encodes CASSLRGVSSYEQYF.